The clone carrying this T cell receptor beta chain was counted between two and nine times. Its antigen remains unknown. The sample belongs to a study of identical twins. Overall study findings and caveats: Abundant beta clonotypes from cord blood bore fewer insertions; memory repertoires lacked this pattern. Surplus twin overlap in beta out-of-frame sequences was less pronounced. A cross-sectional statistical analysis, not follow-up of the same donors, supported the conclusions.

It was template switching that added a universal primer site, and there were unique molecular identifiers on the cDNA. TCRdb redid the calling of the 5' RACE reads with MiXCR, one entry per CDR3 protein. Among hundreds of thousands of distinct CDR3 sequences listed, around 7.5% were seen once. Germline loops: CDR1 SQVTM, CDR2 ANQGSEA. The CDR3 is 16 amino acids. After removal of 6 bases from V and 8 bases from J, the junction contained 19 bases not matched to a gene. The same sample was also used in a study of yellow fever vaccine responses in identical twins.

This chain links TRBV29-1 with TRBJ2-3; TRBD2 agrees at 8 bases. The sample was PBMCs. This TCR was recovered from a woman under 30 in good health. CDR3 sequence: CSVAPGQGLAGSTQYF. The CDR3 DNA follows: TGCAGCGTCGCCCCGGGGCAAGGACTAGCAGGAAGTACGCAGTATTTT.